Described below is a single T cell receptor (beta chain) sequence and its context. Its cognate antigen is unknown. The data derive from a study of T cell repertoires in cytomegalovirus infection. MiXCR, run by TCRdb on the reads, gives a single entry per CDR3 protein. The sample lists approximately 1,000,000 distinct CDR3 sequences, under 40% seen once, with under 15% in the top ten. CDR1 is MNHEY and CDR2 is SVGAGI in the germline V gene. Trimming removed 5 bases from V and 0 bases from J, with 26 bases in between. The CDR3 covers 21 residues. This chain connects TRBV6-5 to TRBJ2-6; D remains ambiguous. The receptor comes from a human donor in good health (CMV status not recorded). Some clones in this sample may be carry-over from other donors' samples. The material was cultured CD8+ T cells from PBMCs, obtained from culture after CMV antigen stimulation. The CDR3 nucleotides are TGTGCCAGCAGTCCCTCCCCACATGGGTCAAACCCTTACTCTGGGGCCAACGTCCTGACTTTC. It specifies CASSPSPHGSNPYSGANVLTF.